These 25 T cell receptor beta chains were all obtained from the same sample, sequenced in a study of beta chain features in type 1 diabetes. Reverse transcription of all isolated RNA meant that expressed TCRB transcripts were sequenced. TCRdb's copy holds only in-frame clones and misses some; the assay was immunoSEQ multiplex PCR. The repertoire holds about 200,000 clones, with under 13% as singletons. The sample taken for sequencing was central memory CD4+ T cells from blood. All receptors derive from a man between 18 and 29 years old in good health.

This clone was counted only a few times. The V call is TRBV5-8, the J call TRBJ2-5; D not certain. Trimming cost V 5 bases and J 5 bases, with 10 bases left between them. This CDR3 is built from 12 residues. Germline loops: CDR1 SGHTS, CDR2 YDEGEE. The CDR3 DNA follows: TGTGCCAGCAGGCAAGAGGCTGAGACCCAGTACTTC. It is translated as CASRQEAETQYF.

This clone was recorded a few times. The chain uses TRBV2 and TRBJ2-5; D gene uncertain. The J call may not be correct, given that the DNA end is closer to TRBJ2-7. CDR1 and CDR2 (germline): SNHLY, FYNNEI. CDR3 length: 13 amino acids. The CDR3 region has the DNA TGTGCCAGCAATGGGGTCTACTCCTACGAGCAGTACTTC. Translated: CASNGVYSYEQYF.

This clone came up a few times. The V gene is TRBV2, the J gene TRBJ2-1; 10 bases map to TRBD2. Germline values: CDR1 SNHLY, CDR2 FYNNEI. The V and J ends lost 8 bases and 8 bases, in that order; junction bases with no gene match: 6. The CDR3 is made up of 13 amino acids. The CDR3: CASDQRGGYEQFF. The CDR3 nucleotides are TGTGCCAGCGACCAGCGGGGGGGCTATGAGCAGTTCTTC.

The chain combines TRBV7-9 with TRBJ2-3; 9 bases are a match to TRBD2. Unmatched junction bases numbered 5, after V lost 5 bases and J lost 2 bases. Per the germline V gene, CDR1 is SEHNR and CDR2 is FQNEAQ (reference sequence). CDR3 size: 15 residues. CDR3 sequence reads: CASSETSGYTDTQYF. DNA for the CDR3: TGTGCCAGCAGCGAGACTAGCGGATACACAGATACGCAGTATTTT.

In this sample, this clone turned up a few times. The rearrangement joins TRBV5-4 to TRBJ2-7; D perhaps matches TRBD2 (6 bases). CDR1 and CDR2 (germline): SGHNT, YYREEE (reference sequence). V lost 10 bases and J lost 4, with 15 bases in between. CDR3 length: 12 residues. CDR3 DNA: TGTGCCGTCGGAGTAGCGGCGTACGAGCAGTACTTC. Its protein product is CAVGVAAYEQYF.

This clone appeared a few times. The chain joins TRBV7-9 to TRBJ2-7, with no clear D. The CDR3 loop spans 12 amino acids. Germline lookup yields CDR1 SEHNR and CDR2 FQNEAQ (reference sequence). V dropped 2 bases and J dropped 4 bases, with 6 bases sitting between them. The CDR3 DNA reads TGTGCCAGCAGCTTAACCGAGTACGAGCAGTACTTC. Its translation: CASSLTEYEQYF.

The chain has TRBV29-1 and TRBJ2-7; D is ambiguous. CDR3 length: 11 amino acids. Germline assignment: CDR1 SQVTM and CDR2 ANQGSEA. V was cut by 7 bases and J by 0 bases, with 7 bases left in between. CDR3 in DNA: TGCAGCGCCAAGAGCTCCTACGAGCAGTACTTC. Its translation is CSAKSSYEQYF.

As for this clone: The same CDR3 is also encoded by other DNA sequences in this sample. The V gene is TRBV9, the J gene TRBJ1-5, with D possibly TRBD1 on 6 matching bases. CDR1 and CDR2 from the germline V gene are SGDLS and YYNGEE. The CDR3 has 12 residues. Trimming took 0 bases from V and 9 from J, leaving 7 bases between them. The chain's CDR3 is CASSVEGGPQHF. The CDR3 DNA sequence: TGTGCCAGCAGCGTAGAAGGGGGGCCCCAGCATTTT. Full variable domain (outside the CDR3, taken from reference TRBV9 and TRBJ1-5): DSGVTQTPKHLITATGQRVTLRCSPRSGDLSVYWYQQSLDQGLQFLIQYYNGEERAKGNILERFSAQQFPDLHSELNLSSLELGDSALYFCASSVEGGPQHFGDGTRLSIL.

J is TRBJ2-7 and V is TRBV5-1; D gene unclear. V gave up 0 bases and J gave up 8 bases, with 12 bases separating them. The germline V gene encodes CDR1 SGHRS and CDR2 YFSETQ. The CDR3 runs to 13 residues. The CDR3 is CASSLEFGLQQYF. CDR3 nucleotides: TGCGCCAGCAGCTTGGAGTTCGGTTTGCAGCAGTACTTC. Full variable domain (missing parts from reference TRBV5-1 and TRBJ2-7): KAGVTQTPRYLIKTRGQQVTLSCSPISGHRSVSWYQQTPGQGLQFLFEYFSETQRNKGNFPGRFSGRQFSNSRSEMNVSTLELGDSALYLCASSLEFGLQQYFGPGTRLTVT.

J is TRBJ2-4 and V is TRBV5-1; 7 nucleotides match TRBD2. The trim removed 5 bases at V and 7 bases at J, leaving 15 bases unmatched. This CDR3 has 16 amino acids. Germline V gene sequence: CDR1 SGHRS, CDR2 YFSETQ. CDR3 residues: CASRPEGLLGGNIQYF. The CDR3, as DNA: TGCGCCAGCAGGCCGGAGGGTCTGCTGGGAGGGAACATTCAGTACTTC.

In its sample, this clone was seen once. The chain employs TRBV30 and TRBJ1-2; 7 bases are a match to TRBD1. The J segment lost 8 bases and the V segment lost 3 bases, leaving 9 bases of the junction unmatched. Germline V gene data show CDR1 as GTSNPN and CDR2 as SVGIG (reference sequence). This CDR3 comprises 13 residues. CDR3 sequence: CAWRLQGMGGYTF. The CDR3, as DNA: TGTGCCTGGAGACTACAGGGGATGGGCGGCTACACCTTC.

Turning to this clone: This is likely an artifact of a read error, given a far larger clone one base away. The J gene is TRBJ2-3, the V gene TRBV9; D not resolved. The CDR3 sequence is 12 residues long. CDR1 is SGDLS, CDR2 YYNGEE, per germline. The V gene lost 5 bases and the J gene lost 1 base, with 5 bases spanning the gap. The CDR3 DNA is TGTGCCAGCAGTTGGGGCACAGATACGCAGTATTTT. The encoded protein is CASSWGTDTQYF.

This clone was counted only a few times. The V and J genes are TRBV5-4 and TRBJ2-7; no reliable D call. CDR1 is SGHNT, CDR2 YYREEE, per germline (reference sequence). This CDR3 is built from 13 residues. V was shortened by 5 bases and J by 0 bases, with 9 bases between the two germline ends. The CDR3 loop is CASRMQGSYEQYF. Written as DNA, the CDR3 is TGTGCCAGCAGAATGCAAGGCTCCTACGAGCAGTACTTC.

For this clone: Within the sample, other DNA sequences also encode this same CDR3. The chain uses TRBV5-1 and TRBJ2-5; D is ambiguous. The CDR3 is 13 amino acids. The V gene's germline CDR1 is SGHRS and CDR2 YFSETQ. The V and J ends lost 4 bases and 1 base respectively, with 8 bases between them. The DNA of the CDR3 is TGCGCCAGCAGCGTCGGCCTCCAAGAGACCCAGTACTTC. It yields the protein CASSVGLQETQYF.

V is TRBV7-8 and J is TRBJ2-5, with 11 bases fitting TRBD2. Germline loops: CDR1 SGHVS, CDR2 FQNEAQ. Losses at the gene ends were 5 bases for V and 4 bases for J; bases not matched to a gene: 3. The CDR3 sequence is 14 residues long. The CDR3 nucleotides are TGTGCCAGCAGCCAAGGGACTAGCGGAGAGACCCAGTACTTC. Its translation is CASSQGTSGETQYF.

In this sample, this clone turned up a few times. The CDR3 sequence: CASSSTSGNNEQFF. The DNA for the CDR3 is TGTGCCAGCAGCTCGACTAGCGGGAATAATGAGCAGTTCTTC. The chain has TRBV7-6 and TRBJ2-1; 11 nucleotides match TRBD2. V was pared by 4 bases and J by 7 bases, with 3 bases of the junction left unmatched. From germline, CDR1 is SGHVS and CDR2 FNYEAQ. The CDR3 length is 14 residues.

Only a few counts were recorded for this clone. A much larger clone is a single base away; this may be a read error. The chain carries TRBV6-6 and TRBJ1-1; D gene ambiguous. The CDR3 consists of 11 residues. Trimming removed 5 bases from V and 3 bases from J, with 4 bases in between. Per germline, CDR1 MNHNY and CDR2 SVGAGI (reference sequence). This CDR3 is CASSQDTEAFF. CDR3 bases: TGTGCCAGCAGTCAGGACACTGAAGCTTTCTTT.

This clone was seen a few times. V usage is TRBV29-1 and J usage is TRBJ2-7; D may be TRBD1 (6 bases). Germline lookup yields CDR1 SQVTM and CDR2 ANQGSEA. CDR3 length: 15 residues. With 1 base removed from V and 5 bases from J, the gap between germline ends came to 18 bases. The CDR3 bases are TGCAGCGTTGAAGCTACCTGGCAGGGGCGCGACGAGCAGTACTTC. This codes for CSVEATWQGRDEQYF.

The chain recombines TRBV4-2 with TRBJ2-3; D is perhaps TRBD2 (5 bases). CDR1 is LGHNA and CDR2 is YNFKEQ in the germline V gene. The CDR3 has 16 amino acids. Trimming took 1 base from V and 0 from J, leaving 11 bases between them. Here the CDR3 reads CASSQAPQRSTDTQYF. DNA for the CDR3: TGTGCCAGCAGCCAAGCCCCGCAGCGGAGCACAGATACGCAGTATTTT.

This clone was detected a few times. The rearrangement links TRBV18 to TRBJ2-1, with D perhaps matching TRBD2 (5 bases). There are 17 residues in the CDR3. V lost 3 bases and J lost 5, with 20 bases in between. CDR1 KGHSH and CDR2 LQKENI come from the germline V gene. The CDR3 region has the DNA TGTGCCAGCTCACCCGGGTTAGCCGGGATAAGGGACAATGAGCAGTTCTTC. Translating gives CASSPGLAGIRDNEQFF. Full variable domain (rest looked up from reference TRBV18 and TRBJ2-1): NAGVMQNPRHLVRRRGQEARLRCSPMKGHSHVYWYRQLPEEGLKFMVYLQKENIIDESGMPKERFSAEFPKEGPSILRIQQVVRGDSAAYFCASSPGLAGIRDNEQFFGPGTRLTVL.

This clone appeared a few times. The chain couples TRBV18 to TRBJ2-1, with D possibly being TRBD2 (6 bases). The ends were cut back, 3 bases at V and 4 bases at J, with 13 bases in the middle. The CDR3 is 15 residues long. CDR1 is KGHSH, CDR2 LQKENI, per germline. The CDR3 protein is CASSPGVGGYNEQFF. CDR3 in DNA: TGTGCCAGCTCACCCGGGGTCGGGGGATACAATGAGCAGTTCTTC.

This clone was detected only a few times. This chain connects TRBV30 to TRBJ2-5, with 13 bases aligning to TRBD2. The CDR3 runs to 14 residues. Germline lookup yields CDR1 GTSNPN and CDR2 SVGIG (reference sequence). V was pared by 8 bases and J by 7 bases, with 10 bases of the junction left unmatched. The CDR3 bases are TGTGCCCGGTCCGGGACTAGCGGGGCGGGGACCCAGTACTTC. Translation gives CARSGTSGAGTQYF.

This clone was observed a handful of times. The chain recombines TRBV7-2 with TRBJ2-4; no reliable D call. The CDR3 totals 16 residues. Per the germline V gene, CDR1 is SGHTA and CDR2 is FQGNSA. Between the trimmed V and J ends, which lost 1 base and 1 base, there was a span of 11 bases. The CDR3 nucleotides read TGTGCCAGCAGCTTAGTAGTTACCGGGGCCAAAAACATTCAGTACTTC. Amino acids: CASSLVVTGAKNIQYF.

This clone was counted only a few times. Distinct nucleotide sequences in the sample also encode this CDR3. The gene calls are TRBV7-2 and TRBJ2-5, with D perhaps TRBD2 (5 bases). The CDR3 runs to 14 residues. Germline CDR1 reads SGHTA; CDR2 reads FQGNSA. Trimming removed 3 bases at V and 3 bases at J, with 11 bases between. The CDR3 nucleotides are TGTGCCAGCAGCTTTAATAGAGGGAAAGAGACCCAGTACTTC. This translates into CASSFNRGKETQYF.

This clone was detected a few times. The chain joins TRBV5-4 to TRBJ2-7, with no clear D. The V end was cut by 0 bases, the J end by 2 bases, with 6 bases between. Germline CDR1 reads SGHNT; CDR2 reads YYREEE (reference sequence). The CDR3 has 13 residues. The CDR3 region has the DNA TGTGCCAGCAGCTTGGGGCCACCCTACGAGCAGTACTTC. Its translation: CASSLGPPYEQYF.